The subject of this entry is one T cell receptor beta chain. What it binds is unknown. The entry originates in a study of shared clonotypes between healthy human individuals. The protocol was immunoSEQ multiplex PCR, while the TCRdb copy is restricted to in-frame clones and leaves out a portion. This table holds 2,500,000 or so clones, more than 90% found once. Study results and limitations: Around 4.9% of naive CD4 clonotypes were shared across a few donors. It was expected that sequencing depth would affect clonotype sharing among donors. A limitation of the genetic and exposure-history diversity represented arose from few donors.

Healthy HIV-negative adults without recent acute infections or vaccinations served as donors. The CDR3 spans 13 residues. V lost 8 bases and J lost 4, with 14 bases in between. Germline loops: CDR1 MNHEY, CDR2 SMNVEV (reference sequence). This sequence originates from a man aged 18 to 35 in good health. Specimen: naive CD4+ T cells sorted from blood. Subset here: CD45RA+ positively selected. The J gene is TRBJ1-1, the V gene TRBV27; D ambiguous. CDR3 protein: CASGPRIGTEAFF. The CDR3 region has the DNA TGTGCCAGCGGGCCCAGGATAGGCACTGAAGCTTTCTTT.